A selection of T cell receptor beta chains follows, all from one sample in a study of CD8 T cells in Susac syndrome. TCRdb called the immunoSEQ multiplex PCR reads again in MiXCR, with one record for every CDR3 protein. The table shows approximately 70,000 distinct CDR3 sequences, with 96% occurring only once. Sequencing was performed on CD4+ T cells from PBMCs. Source of these receptors: a human donor with multiple sclerosis. Each CDR3 is given with its conserved first and last residue. D genes are given only for firm matches. Clone size appears in some rows only: once, few, many, or a class for an expanded clone.

TRBV25-1	.	TRBD1	TRBJ2-1	TGTGCCAGCCCCCTCGGGACAGGGATTGACAATGAGCAGTTCTTC	CASPLGTGIDNEQFF
TRBV3-1	.	.	TRBJ1-4	TGTGCCAGCAGCCAACCACAGGCAACTAATGAAAAACTGTTTTTT	CASSQPQATNEKLFF
TRBV12-3/TRBV12-4	.	.	TRBJ2-2	TGTGCCAGCAGTTGGTCCAGTTCTATCCCCGGGGAGCTGTTTTTT	CASSWSSSIPGELFF
TRBV4-1	.	TRBD1	TRBJ2-7	TGCGCCAGCAGCCTACTCGGGACAGGGGTCGAGCAGTACTTC	CASSLLGTGVEQYF
TRBV2	.	TRBD1	TRBJ2-1	TGTGCCAGCACCCTGGACAGGGGTAACTACAATGAGCAGTTCTTC	CASTLDRGNYNEQFF
TRBV20-1	.	.	TRBJ2-3	TGCAGTGCTAGTGACCCGGGGGCCACAGATACGCAGTATTTT	CSASDPGATDTQYF
TRBV5-6	.	.	TRBJ1-5	TGTGCCAGCAGCTTCGCTCGGGGGCCCCAGCATTTT	CASSFARGPQHF
TRBV12-3/TRBV12-4	.	.	TRBJ1-2	TGTGCCAGCAGCCGGGGCCCAGGCGGCTACACCTTC	CASSRGPGGYTF
TRBV20-1	.	TRBD1	TRBJ2-5	TGCAGTGCTAGAAACACCCCGGGACAGGGGTACCAAGAGACCCAGTACTTC	CSARNTPGQGYQETQYF
TRBV7-9	few	.	TRBJ2-3	TGTGCCAGCAGCTTAGGGGGACAAAGCACAGATACGCAGTATTTT	CASSLGGQSTDTQYF
TRBV6-5	.	TRBD1	TRBJ1-1	TGTGCCAGCAGAAACGGACAGGGCACTGAAGCTTTCTTT	CASRNGQGTEAFF
TRBV4-2	.	.	TRBJ1-6	TGTGCCAGCAGCCTAACGGGAACAGCCGATAATTCACCCCTCCACTTT	CASSLTGTADNSPLHF
TRBV7-8	.	TRBD1	TRBJ1-6	TGTGCCAGCAGCTTATTCCTGGACAGGGGTGGGGATTCACCCCTCCACTTT	CASSLFLDRGGDSPLHF
TRBV3-1	.	.	TRBJ2-7	TGTGCCAGCAGCCAAGCAGGGTTGGAAGTTGGGCAGTACTTC	CASSQAGLEVGQYF
TRBV7-2	once	TRBD2	TRBJ2-7	TGTGCCAGCACCCCACTAGCGGGGACCTACGAGCAGTACTTC	CASTPLAGTYEQYF
TRBV7-2	.	.	TRBJ2-5	TGTGCCAGCAGCCGACCGGGAGCCACGCAAGAGACCCAGTACTTC	CASSRPGATQETQYF
TRBV6-1	.	TRBD2	TRBJ2-5	TGTGCCAGCAGTGAAAGGACTAGCGGGGGGGTAAGAGAGACCCAGTACTTC	CASSERTSGGVRETQYF
TRBV5-1	.	TRBD1	TRBJ2-1	TGCGCCAGCAGCTTGGAAGGACAGGGGTGGAGTGAGCAGTTCTTC	CASSLEGQGWSEQFF
TRBV6-1	few	.	TRBJ2-6	TGTGCCAGCACTATCTCTGGGGCCAACGTCCTGACTTTC	CASTISGANVLTF
TRBV3-1	.	.	TRBJ1-6	TGTGCCAGCAGCCAACGACTTAATTCACCCCTCCACTTT	CASSQRLNSPLHF
TRBV3-1	.	.	TRBJ2-5	TGTGCCAGCAGCCAGGCTGGGCGGGCGGCGACCCAGTACTTC	CASSQAGRAATQYF
TRBV12-3/TRBV12-4	.	.	TRBJ2-3	TGTGCCAGCAGTTCGCTAGTCCCGGGAAATACGCAGTATTTT	CASSSLVPGNTQYF
TRBV6-5	.	TRBD1	TRBJ1-4	TGTGCCAGCAGACCACTGACAGGGATGAGGGAAAAACTGTTTTTT	CASRPLTGMREKLFF
TRBV20-1	.	TRBD2	TRBJ2-1	TGCAGTGCTCCGCCGACTAGCGGGGAAGGCAATGAGCAGTTCTTC	CSAPPTSGEGNEQFF
TRBV20-1	.	.	TRBJ2-7	TGCAGTGCTAGAGGCAGTACCGGGAGCTACGAGCAGTACTTC	CSARGSTGSYEQYF
TRBV5-4	.	.	TRBJ2-5	TGTGCCAGCAGCTCCGGGCCTAAAGAGACCCAGTACTTC	CASSSGPKETQYF
TRBV7-8	.	TRBD1	TRBJ2-7	TGTGCCAGCAGCTTAGCGGACAGGACCTACGAGCAGTACTTC	CASSLADRTYEQYF
TRBV4-1	few	.	TRBJ2-5	TGCGCCAGCAGCCAAGGGTTAGAGGAGACCCAGTACTTC	CASSQGLEETQYF
TRBV4-2	.	.	TRBJ2-3	TGTGCCAGCAGCCAAGTGACGCTTAGCACAGATACGCAGTATTTT	CASSQVTLSTDTQYF